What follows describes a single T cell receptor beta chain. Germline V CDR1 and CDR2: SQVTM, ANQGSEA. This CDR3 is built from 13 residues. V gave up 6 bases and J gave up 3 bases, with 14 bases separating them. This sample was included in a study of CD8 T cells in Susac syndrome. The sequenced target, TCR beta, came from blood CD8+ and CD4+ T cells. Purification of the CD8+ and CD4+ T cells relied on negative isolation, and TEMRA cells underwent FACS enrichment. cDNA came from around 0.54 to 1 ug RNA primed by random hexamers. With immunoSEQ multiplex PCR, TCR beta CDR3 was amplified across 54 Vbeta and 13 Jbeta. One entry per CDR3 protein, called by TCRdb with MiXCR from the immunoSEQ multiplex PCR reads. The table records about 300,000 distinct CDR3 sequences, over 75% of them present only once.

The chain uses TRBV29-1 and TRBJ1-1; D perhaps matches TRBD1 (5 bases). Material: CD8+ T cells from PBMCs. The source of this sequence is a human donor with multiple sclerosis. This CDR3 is CSVAQRGDTEAFF. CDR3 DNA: TGCAGCGTAGCACAGAGAGGGGACACTGAAGCTTTCTTT.